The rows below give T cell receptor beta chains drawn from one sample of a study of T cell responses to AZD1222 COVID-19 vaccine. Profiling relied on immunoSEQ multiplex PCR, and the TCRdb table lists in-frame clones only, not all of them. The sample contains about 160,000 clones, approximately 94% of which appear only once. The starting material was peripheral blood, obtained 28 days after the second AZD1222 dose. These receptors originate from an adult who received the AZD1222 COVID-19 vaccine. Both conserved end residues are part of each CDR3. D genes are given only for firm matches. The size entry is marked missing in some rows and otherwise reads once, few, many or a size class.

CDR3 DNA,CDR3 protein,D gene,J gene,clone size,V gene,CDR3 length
TGCGCCAGCAGTGAGAGGGCCCTCGGCGAGCAGTACTTC,CASSERALGEQYF,.,TRBJ2-7,.,TRBV10-1,13
TGTGCCAGCAGATTCCCGGACCCTAACTATGGCTACACCTTC,CASRFPDPNYGYTF,.,TRBJ1-2,.,TRBV6-5,14
TGCGCCAGCAGCCAGGCCGGGACAGGGGAAGAGCAGTACTTC,CASSQAGTGEEQYF,TRBD1,TRBJ2-7,.,TRBV4-1,14
TGTGCCAGTAGTATTGAGGGTCTGTCCATCCTGGAGACCCAGTACTTC,CASSIEGLSILETQYF,.,TRBJ2-5,.,TRBV19,16
TGTGCCAGCTCCCCGTCAGGGGGTACAACTAATGAAAAACTGTTTTTT,CASSPSGGTTNEKLFF,TRBD1,TRBJ1-4,.,TRBV18,16
TGTGCCAGCAGCGTAGGGACAGGGGTTAGCAATCAGCCCCAGCATTTT,CASSVGTGVSNQPQHF,TRBD1,TRBJ1-5,.,TRBV9,16
TGTGCCAGCAGCCCCCTCTCGGCGGTCTACGAGCAGTACTTC,CASSPLSAVYEQYF,.,TRBJ2-7,.,TRBV7-8,14
TGTGCCAGCTCACCACCAGAGCTGGACTACGAGCAGTACTTC,CASSPPELDYEQYF,.,TRBJ2-7,.,TRBV18,14
TGCGCCAGCAGCCAAGTGGTCAGGGTACTATCTGGGGCCAACGTCCTGACTTTC,CASSQVVRVLSGANVLTF,.,TRBJ2-6,.,TRBV4-1,18
TGTGCCAGTAGTTCCAAGGGATTCTATGGCTACACCTTC,CASSSKGFYGYTF,.,TRBJ1-2,.,TRBV19,13
TGCGCCAGCAGTGAGTCTACAGGGGTTGGCTACACCTTC,CASSESTGVGYTF,TRBD1,TRBJ1-2,.,TRBV10-1,13
TGTGCCAGCAGCTTTGATTTTGGACAGGGGGCGCTTGGGGCCAACGTCCTGACTTTC,CASSFDFGQGALGANVLTF,TRBD1,TRBJ2-6,.,TRBV5-4,19
TGTGCCAGCACAATCTCGAGGTCTGAAGCTTTCTTT,CASTISRSEAFF,.,TRBJ1-1,once,TRBV6-5,12
TGTGCCAGCAGTCTACCGGGACTAGCGGGATCGGAGACCCAGTACTTC,CASSLPGLAGSETQYF,TRBD2,TRBJ2-5,.,TRBV28,16
TGTGCCAGCAGTGAAGAGGTTAGGGGGGACACTGAAGCTTTCTTT,CASSEEVRGDTEAFF,.,TRBJ1-1,.,TRBV2,15
TGTGCCAGCAGCCCAAAAGGACTAGCGGGAGGAGGCACAGATACGCAGTATTTT,CASSPKGLAGGGTDTQYF,TRBD2,TRBJ2-3,once,TRBV7-2,18
TGTGCCACCAGCAGAGAGCCGGGACAGGGCTTCTTGGGGACTGAAGCTTTCTTT,CATSREPGQGFLGTEAFF,TRBD1,TRBJ1-1,.,TRBV15,18
TGCGCCAGCAGCTTGGGACAGGCCGCTTACGAGCAGTACTTC,CASSLGQAAYEQYF,.,TRBJ2-7,few,TRBV5-1,14
TGTGCCAGCACTCCAAAGCCCGCAGGGGGCCACTATGGCTACACCTTC,CASTPKPAGGHYGYTF,.,TRBJ1-2,.,TRBV21-1,16
TGTGCCAGCAGCATCGACAGGGAGAATTCACCCCTCCACTTT,CASSIDRENSPLHF,TRBD1,TRBJ1-6,.,TRBV7-9,14
TGTGCCAGTAGTATCATGGAGGGGGCGAACGGTGAGCAGTTCTTC,CASSIMEGANGEQFF,.,TRBJ2-1,.,TRBV19,15
TGTGCCAGCAGCCGGGGGCTAGCGGTAAACTACAATGAGCAGTTCTTC,CASSRGLAVNYNEQFF,.,TRBJ2-1,.,TRBV14,16
TGTGCCAGCAGCCAAGATGGGGCGGGCGGCTGGGATACGCAGTATTTT,CASSQDGAGGWDTQYF,.,TRBJ2-3,.,TRBV3-1/TRBV3-2,16
.,CASSRLPRVAGGSYEQYF,.,TRBJ2-7,.,TRBV21-1,18